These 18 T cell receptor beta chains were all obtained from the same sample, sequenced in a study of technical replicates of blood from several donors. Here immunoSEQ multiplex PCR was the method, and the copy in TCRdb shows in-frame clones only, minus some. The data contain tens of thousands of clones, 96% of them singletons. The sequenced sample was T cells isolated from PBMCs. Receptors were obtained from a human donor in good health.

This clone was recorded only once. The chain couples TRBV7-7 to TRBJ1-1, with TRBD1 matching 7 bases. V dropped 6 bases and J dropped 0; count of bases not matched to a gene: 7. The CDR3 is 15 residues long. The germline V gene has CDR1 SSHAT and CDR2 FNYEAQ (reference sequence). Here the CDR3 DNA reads TGTGCCAGCAGGCCTATACAGGGGCTGAACACTGAAGCTTTCTTT. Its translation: CASRPIQGLNTEAFF.

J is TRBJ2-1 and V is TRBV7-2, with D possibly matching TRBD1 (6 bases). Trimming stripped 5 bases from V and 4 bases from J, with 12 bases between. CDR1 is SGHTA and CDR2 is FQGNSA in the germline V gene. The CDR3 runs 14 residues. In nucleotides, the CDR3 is TGTGCCAGCAGCCTCCCCGGACAGTACAATGAGCAGTTCTTC. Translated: CASSLPGQYNEQFF.

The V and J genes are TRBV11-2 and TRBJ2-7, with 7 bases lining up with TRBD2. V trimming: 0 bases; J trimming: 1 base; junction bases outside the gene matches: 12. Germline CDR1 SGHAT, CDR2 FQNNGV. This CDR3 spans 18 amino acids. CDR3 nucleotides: TGTGCCAGCAGCTTAGATGTGGCCGGTGTGCGGGAGTCCTACGAGCAGTACTTC. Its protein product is CASSLDVAGVRESYEQYF.

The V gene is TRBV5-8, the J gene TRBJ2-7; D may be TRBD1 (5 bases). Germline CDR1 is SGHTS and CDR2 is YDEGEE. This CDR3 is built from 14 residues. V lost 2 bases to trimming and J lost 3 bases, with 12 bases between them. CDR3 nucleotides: TGTGCCAGCAGCTTTGGAACAGGAAGCTACGAGCAGTACTTC. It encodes CASSFGTGSYEQYF.

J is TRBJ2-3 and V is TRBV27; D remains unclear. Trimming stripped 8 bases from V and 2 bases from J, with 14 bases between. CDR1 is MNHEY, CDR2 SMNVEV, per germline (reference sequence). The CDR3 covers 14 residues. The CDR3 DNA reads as TGTGCCAGCGGTCCGGTCGATGACACAGATACGCAGTATTTT. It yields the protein CASGPVDDTDTQYF.

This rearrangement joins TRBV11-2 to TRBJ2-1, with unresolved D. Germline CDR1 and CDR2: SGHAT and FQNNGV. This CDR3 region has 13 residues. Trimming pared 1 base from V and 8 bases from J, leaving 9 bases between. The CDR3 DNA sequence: TGTGCCAGCAGCTTAGCCGGAAGCGATGAGCAGTTCTTC. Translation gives CASSLAGSDEQFF.

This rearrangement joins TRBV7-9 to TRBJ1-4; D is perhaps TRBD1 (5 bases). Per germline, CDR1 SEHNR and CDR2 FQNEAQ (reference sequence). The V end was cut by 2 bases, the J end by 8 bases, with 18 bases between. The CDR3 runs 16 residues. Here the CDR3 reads CASSLWRDSEDEKLFF. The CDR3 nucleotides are TGTGCCAGCAGCTTATGGAGAGACAGTGAGGACGAAAAACTGTTTTTT.

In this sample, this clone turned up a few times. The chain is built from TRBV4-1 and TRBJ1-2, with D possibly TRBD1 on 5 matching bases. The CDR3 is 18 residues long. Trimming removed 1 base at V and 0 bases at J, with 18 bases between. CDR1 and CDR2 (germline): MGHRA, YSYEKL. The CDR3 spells CASSQGIRLTDTNYGYTF. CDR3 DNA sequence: TGCGCCAGCAGCCAAGGTATCCGACTGACAGACACTAACTATGGCTACACCTTC.

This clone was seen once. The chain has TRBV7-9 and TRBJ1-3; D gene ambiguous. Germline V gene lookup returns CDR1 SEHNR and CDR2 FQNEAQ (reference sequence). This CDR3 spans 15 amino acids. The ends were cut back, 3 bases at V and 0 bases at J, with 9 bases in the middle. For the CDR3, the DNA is TGTGCCAGCAGCTTGGTGCCGGTCTCTGGAAACACCATATATTTT. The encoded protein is CASSLVPVSGNTIYF.

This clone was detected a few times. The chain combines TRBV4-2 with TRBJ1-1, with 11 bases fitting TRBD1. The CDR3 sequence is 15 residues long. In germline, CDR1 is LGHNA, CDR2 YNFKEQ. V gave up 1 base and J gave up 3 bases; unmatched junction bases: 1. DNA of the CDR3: TGTGCCAGCAGCCAAGCGGACAGGGGGCACACTGAAGCTTTCTTT. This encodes CASSQADRGHTEAFF.

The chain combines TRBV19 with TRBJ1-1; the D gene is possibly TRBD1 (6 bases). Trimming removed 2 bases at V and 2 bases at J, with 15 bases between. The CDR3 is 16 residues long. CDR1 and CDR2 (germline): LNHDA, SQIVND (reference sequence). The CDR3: CASSILGTPINTEAFF. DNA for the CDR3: TGTGCCAGTAGTATATTAGGGACACCGATTAACACTGAAGCTTTCTTT.

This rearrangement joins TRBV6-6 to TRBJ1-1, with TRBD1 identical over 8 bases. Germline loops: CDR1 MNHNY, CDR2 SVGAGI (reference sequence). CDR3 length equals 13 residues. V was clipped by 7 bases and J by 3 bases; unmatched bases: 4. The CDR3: CASNTGQDTEAFF. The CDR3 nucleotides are TGTGCCAGCAATACGGGACAGGACACTGAAGCTTTCTTT.

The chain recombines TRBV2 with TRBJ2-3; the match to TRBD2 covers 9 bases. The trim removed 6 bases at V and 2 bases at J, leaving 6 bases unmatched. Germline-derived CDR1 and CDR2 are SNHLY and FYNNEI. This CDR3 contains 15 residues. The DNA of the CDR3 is TGTGCCAGCAGGGCCAGACTAGCGGACACAGATACGCAGTATTTT. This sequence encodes CASRARLADTDTQYF.

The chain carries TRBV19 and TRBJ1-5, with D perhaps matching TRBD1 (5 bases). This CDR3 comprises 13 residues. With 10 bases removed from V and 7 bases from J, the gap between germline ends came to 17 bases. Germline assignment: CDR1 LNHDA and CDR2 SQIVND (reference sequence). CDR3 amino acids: CATNQGTGQPQHF. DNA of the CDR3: TGTGCCACCAATCAGGGAACAGGCCAGCCCCAGCATTTT.

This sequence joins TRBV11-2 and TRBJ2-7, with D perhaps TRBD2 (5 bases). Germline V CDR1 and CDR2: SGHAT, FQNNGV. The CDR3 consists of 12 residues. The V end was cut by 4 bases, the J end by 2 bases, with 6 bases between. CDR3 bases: TGTGCCAGCAGCTACGGGACCTACGAGCAGTACTTC. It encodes CASSYGTYEQYF.

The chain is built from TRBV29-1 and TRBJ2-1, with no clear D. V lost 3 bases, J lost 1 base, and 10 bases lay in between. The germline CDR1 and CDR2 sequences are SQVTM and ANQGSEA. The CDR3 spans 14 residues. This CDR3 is CSVDSSRSYNEQFF. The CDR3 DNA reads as TGCAGCGTTGATTCAAGCCGGTCCTACAATGAGCAGTTCTTC.

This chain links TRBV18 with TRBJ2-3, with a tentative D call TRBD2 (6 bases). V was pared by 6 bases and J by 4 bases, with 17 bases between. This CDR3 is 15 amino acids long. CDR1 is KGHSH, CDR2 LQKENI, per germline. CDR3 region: CASSTSQGGPDTQYF. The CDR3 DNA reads TGTGCCAGCTCTACCAGTCAGGGAGGCCCAGATACGCAGTATTTT.

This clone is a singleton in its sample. CDR3 amino acids: CATSRDRVDNEQFF. As DNA, the CDR3 is TGTGCCACCAGCAGGGACAGGGTCGACAATGAGCAGTTCTTC. The V and J genes are TRBV15 and TRBJ2-1; TRBD1 agrees at 8 bases. CDR3 length equals 14 residues. Germline V gives CDR1 LNHNV, CDR2 YYDKDF (reference sequence). Trimming took 3 bases from V and 5 from J; bases not matched to a gene: 3.